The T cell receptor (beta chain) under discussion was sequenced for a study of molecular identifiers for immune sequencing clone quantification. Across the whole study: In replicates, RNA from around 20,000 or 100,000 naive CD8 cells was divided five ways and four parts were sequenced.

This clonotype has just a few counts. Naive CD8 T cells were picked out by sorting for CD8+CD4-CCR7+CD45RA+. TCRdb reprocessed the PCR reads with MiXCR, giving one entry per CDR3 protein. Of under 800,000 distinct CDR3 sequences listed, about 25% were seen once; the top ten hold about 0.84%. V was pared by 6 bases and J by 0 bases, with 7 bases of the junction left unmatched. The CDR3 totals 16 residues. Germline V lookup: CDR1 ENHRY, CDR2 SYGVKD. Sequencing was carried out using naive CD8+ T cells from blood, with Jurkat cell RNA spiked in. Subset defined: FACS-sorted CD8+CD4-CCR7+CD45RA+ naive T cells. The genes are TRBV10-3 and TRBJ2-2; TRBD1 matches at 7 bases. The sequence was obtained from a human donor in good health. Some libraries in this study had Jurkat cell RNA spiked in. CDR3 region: CAIRDFRGSNTGELFF. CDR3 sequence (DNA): TGTGCCATCAGAGACTTCAGGGGGTCGAACACCGGGGAGCTGTTTTTT.